This T cell receptor (beta chain) was profiled in a study of T cells in Graves' hyperthyroidism and ophthalmopathy. This clonotype was seen many times. Its antigen is still unknown. RNA transcripts provided the source from which TCR beta CDR3 regions were amplified. A set of HTBI primers served as the primers for a first-round RT-PCR of the TCR CDR3. TCRdb redid the calling of the multiplex PCR reads with MiXCR, one entry per CDR3 protein. The sample includes 300,000 to 350,000 distinct CDR3 sequences, about a sixth of them seen just once. Study findings and constraints: A 13 V-J model separated ophthalmopathy from stable hyperthyroidism.

CDR1 and CDR2 (germline): MDHEN, SYDVKM. J lost 2 bases, V lost 6 bases, and 22 bases had no gene match. The CDR3 is 19 amino acids. The chain uses TRBV28 and TRBJ2-7, with 7 bases fitting TRBD2. Sequencing was carried out using blood. This receptor was identified in a woman aged 35 to 49 with Graves' ophthalmopathy. DNA of the CDR3: TGTGCCAGCAGCCAACTAAAAACCATAAGCGGGACGTCCCCCTACGAGCAGTACTTC. It translates to CASSQLKTISGTSPYEQYF.